What follows are 22 T cell receptor beta chains derived from one specimen sequenced in a study of blood T cell repertoires in COVID-19. Assay used: immunoSEQ multiplex PCR; TCRdb lists only in-frame clones, some missing. Here the sample spans more than 150,000 clones, about 90% being singletons. Sequenced input: peripheral blood. These receptor sequences come from a man in his 70s with active or convalescent COVID-19.

V gene TRBV9 combines with J gene TRBJ2-2, with 7 positions matching TRBD2. Germline CDR1 SGDLS, CDR2 YYNGEE. V dropped 5 bases and J dropped 5; count of bases not matched to a gene: 12. This CDR3 contains 16 residues. Written as DNA, the CDR3 is TGTGCCAGCAGAGCAGGCCCAGGGACTACTACCGGGGAGCTGTTTTTT. Encoded protein: CASRAGPGTTTGELFF.

J is TRBJ1-2 and V is TRBV5-1; D is uncertain. The CDR3 length is 15 residues. V was pared by 1 base and J by 6 bases, with 16 bases between. CDR1 is SGHRS and CDR2 is YFSETQ in the germline V gene. In DNA, the CDR3 is TGCGCCAGCAGCTTGCTAGTTCGGGGAGTAAATGGCTACACCTTC. This codes for CASSLLVRGVNGYTF. Together with reference TRBV5-1 and TRBJ1-2, the CDR3 gives the full variable domain: KAGVTQTPRYLIKTRGQQVTLSCSPISGHRSVSWYQQTPGQGLQFLFEYFSETQRNKGNFPGRFSGRQFSNSRSEMNVSTLELGDSALYLCASSLLVRGVNGYTFGSGTRLTVV.

This chain uses TRBV5-1 with TRBJ1-3, with 7 bases that match TRBD1. Germline-derived CDR1 and CDR2 are SGHRS and YFSETQ. V lost 0 bases to trimming and J lost 4 bases; unmatched junction nucleotides: 4. There are 15 residues in the CDR3. DNA of the CDR3: TGCGCCAGCAGCTTGGACCGGGACAGAGGAAACACCATATATTTT. It codes for CASSLDRDRGNTIYF.

V is TRBV2 and J is TRBJ1-5; a weak D match, TRBD1 (5 bases). Germline CDR1 reads SNHLY; CDR2 reads FYNNEI. This CDR3 spans 13 amino acids. The V gene lost 10 bases and the J gene lost 5 bases, with 15 bases spanning the gap. The CDR3 here is CATTWGVDQPQHF. The CDR3 DNA reads as TGTGCCACAACATGGGGGGTGGATCAGCCCCAGCATTTT.

This rearrangement joins TRBV29-1 to TRBJ1-1; tentatively, D is TRBD1 (5 bases). From germline, CDR1 is SQVTM and CDR2 ANQGSEA. Trimming cost V 6 bases and J 0 bases, with 23 bases left between them. The CDR3 totals 17 residues. CDR3: CSVGWGSSRGLNTEAFF. The CDR3 DNA sequence: TGCAGCGTGGGATGGGGATCCTCAAGGGGATTGAACACTGAAGCTTTCTTT.

The count of this clone is one. The chain is built from TRBV11-2 and TRBJ1-1; no reliable D call. The CDR3 length is 13 residues. In germline, CDR1 is SGHAT, CDR2 FQNNGV. V was pared by 8 bases and J by 1 base, with 11 bases between. The CDR3 sequence: CASANGQNTEAFF. Here the CDR3 DNA reads TGTGCCAGCGCAAACGGTCAGAACACTGAAGCTTTCTTT.

The V gene is TRBV14, the J gene TRBJ2-1; a possible D gene is TRBD1 (6 bases). The germline V and J ends were trimmed by 5 bases and 5 bases, with 19 bases remaining between them. Per germline, CDR1 SGHDN and CDR2 FVKESK. This CDR3 is 16 amino acids long. CDR3 sequence (DNA): TGTGCCAGCAGCGGACAGTGGACGACCTTGGACAATGAGCAGTTCTTC. This sequence encodes CASSGQWTTLDNEQFF.

The chain is built from TRBV5-4 and TRBJ2-5; 9 bases align to TRBD1. The germline CDR1 and CDR2 sequences are SGHNT and YYREEE (reference sequence). Trimming removed 3 bases from V and 2 bases from J; junction bases left unmatched: 5. The CDR3 is 15 amino acids. CDR3: CASSSQGTGQETQYF. The CDR3 bases are TGTGCCAGCAGCTCCCAAGGGACAGGGCAAGAGACCCAGTACTTC.

In the case of this clone: An end of the junction does not agree with germline; a read error may underlie this. Other DNA sequences within the sample encode an identical CDR3. In DNA, the CDR3 is TGCGCCAGCAGCTCCAGACAGGAGGAAGCTTTTTTT. This codes for CASSSRQEEAFF. The genes are TRBV5-1 and TRBJ1-1; D might be TRBD1 (6 bases). CDR1 SGHRS and CDR2 YFSETQ come from the germline V gene. The CDR3 consists of 12 residues.

V is TRBV18 and J is TRBJ1-2; weak D call: TRBD1 (6 bases). CDR3 length: 16 residues. Between the trimmed V and J ends, which lost 2 bases and 2 bases, there was a span of 15 bases. Germline values: CDR1 KGHSH, CDR2 LQKENI. The CDR3 DNA reads as TGTGCCAGCTCACCATATAAGGGGGTGGCCAACTATGGCTACACCTTC. It codes for CASSPYKGVANYGYTF.

The chain links TRBV15 to TRBJ2-3, with D perhaps TRBD2 (6 bases). Germline-derived CDR1 and CDR2 are LNHNV and YYDKDF (reference sequence). The V end was cut by 5 bases, the J end by 0 bases, with 12 bases between. The CDR3 spans 15 residues. In DNA, the CDR3 is TGTGCCACCAGCGCGGGGTTAACTAGCACAGATACGCAGTATTTT. Translation gives CATSAGLTSTDTQYF.

The CDR3 DNA sequence: TGTGCCAGCAGACAAGGGACAACCACTAATTCACCCCTCCACTTT. Its protein is CASRQGTTTNSPLHF. The chain combines TRBV28 with TRBJ1-6; D may be TRBD1 (6 bases). Germline-derived CDR1 and CDR2 are MDHEN and SYDVKM. The CDR3 extends over 15 amino acids. V dropped 6 bases and J dropped 6 bases, with 15 bases sitting between them.

The CDR3 coding sequence is TGTGCCAGCAGTTTACCTCAGTCAGATACGCAGTATTTT. It encodes CASSLPQSDTQYF. The V call is TRBV12-3 or TRBV12-4, the J call TRBJ2-3; D remains ambiguous. The CDR3 has 13 residues. Trimming removed 2 bases from V and 4 bases from J, with 7 bases in between.

This CDR3 reads CASSVLGATGELFF. CDR3 DNA: TGTGCCAGCAGTGTCTTAGGGGCCACCGGGGAGCTGTTTTTT. The chain links TRBV2 to TRBJ2-2, with TRBD1 as a possible D gene (5 bases). V was cut by 4 bases and J by 4 bases, with 10 bases left in between. Germline V gene sequence: CDR1 SNHLY, CDR2 FYNNEI. This CDR3 is built from 14 residues.

The chain links TRBV7-6 to TRBJ1-4, with D possibly TRBD1 on 6 matching bases. Germline V gives CDR1 SGHVS, CDR2 FNYEAQ. The CDR3 totals 16 residues. Trimming left V 3 bases short and J 3 bases short, with 14 bases between. For the CDR3, the DNA is TGTGCCAGCAGCTTGCTATTGGGGGCACCTAATGAAAAACTGTTTTTT. Translating gives CASSLLLGAPNEKLFF.

The chain recombines TRBV4-3 with TRBJ1-4; tentatively, D is TRBD1 (5 bases). The CDR3 consists of 14 residues. CDR1 and CDR2 (germline): LGHNA, YSLEER. V was clipped by 1 base and J by 5 bases, with 8 bases between them. The CDR3 DNA follows: TGCGCCAGCAGCCAAGGGGCAGGGAATGAAAAACTGTTTTTT. It encodes CASSQGAGNEKLFF.

V usage is TRBV6-5 and J usage is TRBJ1-2; D is undetermined. Germline V CDR1 and CDR2: MNHEY, SVGAGI. The CDR3 runs to 15 residues. The V end was cut by 0 bases, the J end by 4 bases, with 12 bases between. CDR3 bases: TGTGCCAGCAGTTACTCGGGAGTACATTCCTATGGCTACACCTTC. Encoded protein: CASSYSGVHSYGYTF.

The chain recombines TRBV24-1 with TRBJ1-5; D remains unclear. CDR3 size: 15 residues. The V end lost 3 bases, the J end lost 2 bases, and 10 bases lay between the germline ends. Germline CDR1 and CDR2: KGHDR and SFDVKD. CDR3: CATSDGAGGNQPQHF. DNA for the CDR3: TGTGCCACCAGTGATGGAGCTGGCGGCAATCAGCCCCAGCATTTT.

The rearrangement uses TRBV5-1 and TRBJ2-1, with D possibly matching TRBD2 (6 bases). CDR3 length equals 16 residues. The germline V gene has CDR1 SGHRS and CDR2 YFSETQ. Trimming cost V 7 bases and J 0 bases, with 17 bases left between them. The CDR3 is CASQDYPDSSYNEQFF. DNA of the CDR3: TGCGCCAGCCAGGACTATCCTGATAGCTCCTACAATGAGCAGTTCTTC.

The chain is built from TRBV9 and TRBJ1-1; TRBD1 aligns across 10 bases. Losses at the gene ends were 3 bases for V and 10 bases for J; bases not matched to a gene: 6. Looked up from germline, CDR1 is SGDLS and CDR2 is YYNGEE. The CDR3 runs 13 residues. The CDR3, as DNA: TGTGCCAGCAGCGAAGGACAGGGGGGACCAGCTTTCTTT. Its translation: CASSEGQGGPAFF.

The chain has TRBV30 and TRBJ2-2, with TRBD2 matching over 13 bases. CDR3 length: 17 amino acids. Germline loops: CDR1 GTSNPN, CDR2 SVGIG (reference sequence). Trimming at V came to 2 bases and at J to 4 bases, leaving 7 bases not matched to a gene. CDR3 amino acids: CAWSPGLAGSRTGELFF. The CDR3 bases are TGTGCCTGGAGTCCGGGACTAGCGGGGTCGCGCACCGGGGAGCTGTTTTTT.

V gene TRBV15 combines with J gene TRBJ1-5; D gene uncertain. This CDR3 contains 14 residues. The germline V and J ends were trimmed by 1 base and 6 bases, with 10 bases remaining between them. Looked up from germline, CDR1 is LNHNV and CDR2 is YYDKDF (reference sequence). CDR3 sequence (DNA): TGTGCCACCAGCAGAGGCGGGAACGGTCAGCCCCAGCATTTT. It encodes CATSRGGNGQPQHF.